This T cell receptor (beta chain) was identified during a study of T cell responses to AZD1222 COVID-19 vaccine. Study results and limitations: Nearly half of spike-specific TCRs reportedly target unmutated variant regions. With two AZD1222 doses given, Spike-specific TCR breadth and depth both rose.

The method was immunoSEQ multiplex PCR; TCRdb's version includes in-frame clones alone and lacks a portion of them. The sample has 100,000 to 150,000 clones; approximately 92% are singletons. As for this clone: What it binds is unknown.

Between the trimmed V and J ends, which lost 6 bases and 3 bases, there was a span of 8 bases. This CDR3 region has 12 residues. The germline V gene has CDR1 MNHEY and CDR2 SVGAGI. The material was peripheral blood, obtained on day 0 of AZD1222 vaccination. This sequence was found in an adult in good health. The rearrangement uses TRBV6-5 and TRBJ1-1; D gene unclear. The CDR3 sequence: CASRDTDTEAFF. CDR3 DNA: TGTGCCAGCAGAGACACTGACACTGAAGCTTTCTTT.